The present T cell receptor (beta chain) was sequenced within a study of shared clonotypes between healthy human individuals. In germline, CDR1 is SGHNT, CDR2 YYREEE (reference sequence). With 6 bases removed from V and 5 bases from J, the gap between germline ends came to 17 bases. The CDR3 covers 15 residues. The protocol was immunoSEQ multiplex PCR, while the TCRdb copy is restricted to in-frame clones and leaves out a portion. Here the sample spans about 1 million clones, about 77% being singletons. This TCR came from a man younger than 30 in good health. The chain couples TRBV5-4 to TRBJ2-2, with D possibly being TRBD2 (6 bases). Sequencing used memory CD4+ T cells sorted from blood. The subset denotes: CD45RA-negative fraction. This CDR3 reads CASTLGGVGTGELFF. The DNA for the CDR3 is TGTGCCAGCACCCTGGGCGGGGTCGGAACCGGGGAGCTGTTTTTT.